This T cell receptor (beta chain) stems from a study of technical replicates of blood from a few donors. Germline V CDR1 and CDR2: SGHVS, FQNEAQ. Trimming removed 3 bases from V and 5 bases from J, with 16 bases in between. The CDR3 totals 16 residues. Sequencing was performed with immunoSEQ multiplex PCR; in TCRdb, only in-frame clones are kept and a portion is missing. The sample shows 78,000 or so clones, 75% to 95% of them seen only once. V gene TRBV7-8 combines with J gene TRBJ2-2; D is possibly TRBD1 (6 bases). The receptor comes from a human donor in good health. Some clones in this sample may be carry-over from other donors' samples. Sequenced material: T cells isolated from PBMCs. The CDR3 region is CASSLQVYRETGELFF. Written as DNA, the CDR3 is TGTGCCAGCAGCTTGCAAGTCTACAGGGAAACCGGGGAGCTGTTTTTT.